This TCR beta chain is from a study of T cells in Graves' hyperthyroidism and ophthalmopathy. This clonotype was observed at least ten times. TCR beta CDR3 regions were amplified from RNA. First-round RT-PCR targeting the TCR CDR3 was performed with the HTBI primer set. MiXCR was run by TCRdb on the multiplex PCR reads, yielding one entry per CDR3 protein. The sample consists of about 500,000 distinct CDR3 sequences, more than 15% of them appearing once. Out of 8.5 to 10 ml of fresh peripheral blood came the PBMCs. Per the germline V gene, CDR1 is SNHLY and CDR2 is FYNNEI. CDR3 length: 11 amino acids. V was cut by 5 bases and J by 9 bases, with 10 bases left in between.

What was sequenced was blood. The receptor was derived from a young woman with Graves' ophthalmopathy. J is TRBJ1-1 and V is TRBV2; maybe TRBD1 (6 bases). The CDR3 nucleotides read TGTGCCAGCAGTCAGGACAGACAAGCTTTCTTT. It specifies CASSQDRQAFF.